The 20 T cell receptor beta chains listed next were all sequenced from one sample in a study of shared clonotypes between healthy human individuals. The protocol was immunoSEQ multiplex PCR, while the TCRdb copy is restricted to in-frame clones and leaves out a portion. The sample has a few million clones; just over 90% are singletons. Source material: naive CD4+ T cells sorted from blood. Subset reported: CD45RA+ positively selected. All receptors derive from a man aged 18 to 29 in good health.

This clone showed up just once. The CDR3 spells CASSPIARDNEQFF. CDR3 bases: TGTGCCAGCTCACCGATAGCTCGGGATAATGAGCAGTTCTTC. The chain employs TRBV18 and TRBJ2-1; a possible D gene is TRBD2 (5 bases). Per the germline V gene, CDR1 is KGHSH and CDR2 is LQKENI. The CDR3 is made up of 14 amino acids. Trimming took off 3 bases at V and 7 bases at J, with 13 bases between the two ends.

This chain uses TRBV6-5 with TRBJ1-2; D gene unclear. The CDR3 spans 16 residues. The V and J ends lost 4 bases and 4 bases respectively, with 19 bases between them. The germline V gene has CDR1 MNHEY and CDR2 SVGAGI. This CDR3 reads CASSSNSGRFPYGYTF. Here the CDR3 DNA reads TGTGCCAGCAGTTCTAATTCGGGCCGGTTCCCCTATGGCTACACCTTC.

The rearrangement joins TRBV2 to TRBJ2-5; D may match TRBD1 or TRBD2 (5 bases each). V lost 10 bases and J 1 base, leaving 10 bases between the germline ends. The length of the CDR3 is 12 residues. Germline CDR1 reads SNHLY; CDR2 reads FYNNEI. CDR3 sequence: CATGLVQETQYF. The CDR3 nucleotides are TGTGCCACGGGGCTGGTCCAAGAGACCCAGTACTTC. The full variable domain, in which reference TRBV2 and TRBJ2-5 provide the parts outside the CDR3, is EPEVTQTPSHQVTQMGQEVILRCVPISNHLYFYWYRQILGQKVEFLVSFYNNEISEKSEIFDDQFSVERPDGSNFTLKIRSTKLEDSAMYFCATGLVQETQYFGPGTRLLVL.

The V gene is TRBV7-2, the J gene TRBJ2-7; possible D gene TRBD2, 6 bases. Trimming pared 1 base from V and 5 bases from J, leaving 9 bases between. Germline CDR1 reads SGHTA; CDR2 reads FQGNSA. The CDR3 contains 13 residues. DNA of the CDR3: TGTGCCAGCAGCTTAGTGGGGGGTAACGAGCAGTACTTC. The encoded protein is CASSLVGGNEQYF.

The V gene is TRBV9, the J gene TRBJ1-3; D gene ambiguous. Trimming left V 3 bases short and J 9 bases short, with 10 bases between. The CDR3 is 12 residues long. Germline lookup yields CDR1 SGDLS and CDR2 YYNGEE. CDR3 residues: CASSAPASTIYF. The CDR3, as DNA: TGTGCCAGCAGCGCCCCGGCTAGCACCATATATTTT.

As regards this clone: This same CDR3 is encoded by further DNA sequences in the sample. CDR3 in DNA: TGTGCCATCAGTGAGTCTGGGGCAGGGCAGCCCCAGCATTTT. The encoded protein is CAISESGAGQPQHF. The genes are TRBV10-3 and TRBJ1-5; D may be TRBD1 (5 bases). CDR1 is ENHRY, CDR2 SYGVKD, per germline. This CDR3 contains 14 residues. The V end lost 0 bases, the J end lost 7 bases, and 10 bases lay between the germline ends.

This clone was found a few times. This chain connects TRBV11-2 to TRBJ1-1; TRBD1 might be the D (5 bases). From germline, CDR1 is SGHAT and CDR2 FQNNGV. The length of the CDR3 is 13 residues. V dropped 7 bases and J dropped 5 bases, with 14 bases sitting between them. Here the CDR3 reads CASTPKGLTEAFF. The CDR3 DNA reads as TGTGCCAGCACCCCGAAGGGGTTGACTGAAGCTTTCTTT.

The chain is built from TRBV29-1 and TRBJ2-1; a weak D match, TRBD2 (6 bases). CDR1 is SQVTM and CDR2 is ANQGSEA in the germline V gene. The CDR3 runs to 13 residues. The CDR3 DNA reads TGCAGGGAGCGTCGGCGGGAAATGGATGAGCAGTTCTTC. This codes for CRERRREMDEQFF.

Of note for this clone: The same CDR3 is also encoded by other DNA sequences in this sample. The chain joins TRBV2 to TRBJ2-2; TRBD1 matches 8 bases. The CDR3 runs to 14 residues. Germline CDR1 reads SNHLY; CDR2 reads FYNNEI. V was clipped by 5 bases and J by 5 bases; unmatched bases: 4. CDR3 DNA: TGTGCCAGCAGTAGGACAGGGTGGACCGGGGAGCTGTTTTTT. It translates to CASSRTGWTGELFF.

The chain couples TRBV6-1 to TRBJ1-5; D uncertain. This CDR3 comprises 12 residues. Germline CDR1 MNHNS, CDR2 SASEGT. Trimming pared 6 bases from V and 7 bases from J, leaving 10 bases between. The CDR3 loop is CASSFEAQPQHF. CDR3 coding DNA: TGTGCCAGCAGCTTCGAAGCGCAGCCCCAGCATTTT.

This chain joins TRBV19 and TRBJ1-5; 7 bases map to TRBD1. Germline loops: CDR1 LNHDA, CDR2 SQIVND (reference sequence). The V segment lost 8 bases and the J segment 6 bases; nucleotides outside the gene matches: 19. The length of the CDR3 is 17 residues. CDR3 region: CASGVGRDRGFGQPQHF. In nucleotides, the CDR3 is TGTGCCAGTGGCGTTGGCCGGGACAGAGGATTCGGTCAGCCCCAGCATTTT.

This chain connects TRBV10-3 to TRBJ2-1; 14 bases are shared with TRBD2. V lost 4 bases and J lost 9; bases outside the gene matches: 11. Germline loops: CDR1 ENHRY, CDR2 SYGVKD. The CDR3 loop spans 17 amino acids. CDR3 amino acids: CAISGPGTSGSSGEQFF. The CDR3 DNA reads TGTGCCATCAGTGGCCCCGGGACTAGCGGGAGTTCGGGTGAGCAGTTCTTC.

CDR3: CASSFSSDVLYEQYF. Here the CDR3 DNA reads TGTGCCAGCAGCTTTAGTTCAGACGTTCTCTACGAGCAGTACTTC. The rearrangement links TRBV7-2 to TRBJ2-7, with unresolved D. The germline gives CDR1 SGHTA, CDR2 FQGNSA. V lost 3 bases to trimming and J lost 3 bases, with 15 bases between them. This CDR3 region has 15 residues.

This clone showed up just once. J is TRBJ2-3 and V is TRBV4-1; 7 bases align to TRBD1. Germline loops: CDR1 MGHRA, CDR2 YSYEKL. Trimming removed 0 bases from V and 0 bases from J; junction bases left unmatched: 3. The CDR3 consists of 16 residues. The CDR3 is CASSQEPGGSTDTQYF. CDR3 in DNA: TGCGCCAGCAGCCAAGAGCCAGGGGGTAGCACAGATACGCAGTATTTT.

This chain connects TRBV27 to TRBJ1-6; D call uncertain. The length of the CDR3 is 17 residues. Germline CDR1 is MNHEY and CDR2 is SMNVEV (reference sequence). V lost 2 bases and J lost 3, with 14 bases in between. The CDR3: CASSLLRPGGYNSPLHF. As DNA, the CDR3 is TGTGCCAGCAGTTTACTCAGACCGGGAGGCTATAATTCACCCCTCCACTTT.

The rearrangement joins TRBV5-1 to TRBJ2-5, with no clear D. The germline V and J ends were trimmed by 5 bases and 11 bases, with 28 bases remaining between them. This CDR3 has 16 residues. In germline, CDR1 is SGHRS, CDR2 YFSETQ. The CDR3, as DNA: TGCGCCAGCAGATATAGCCTGGGCAGTGGAGAGCGAGAGCAGTACTTC. It translates to CASRYSLGSGEREQYF. Combining the CDR3 with reference TRBV5-1 and TRBJ2-5 gives the whole variable domain KAGVTQTPRYLIKTRGQQVTLSCSPISGHRSVSWYQQTPGQGLQFLFEYFSETQRNKGNFPGRFSGRQFSNSRSEMNVSTLELGDSALYLCASRYSLGSGEREQYFGPGTRLLVL.

This clone has only one observation. The J gene is TRBJ2-1, the V gene TRBV11-2; a weak D match, TRBD1 (6 bases). The CDR3 is 13 residues long. Trimming cost V 5 bases and J 7 bases, with 12 bases left between them. Germline CDR1 and CDR2: SGHAT and FQNNGV. Here the CDR3 reads CASSIRDTNEQFF. CDR3 DNA sequence: TGTGCCAGCAGCATACGGGACACAAATGAGCAGTTCTTC.

The genes are TRBV6-5 and TRBJ2-7; D not resolved. This CDR3 comprises 15 residues. V lost 4 bases and J lost 1, with 14 bases in between. Per germline, CDR1 MNHEY and CDR2 SVGAGI. The CDR3 protein is CASSLSWTESYEQYF. CDR3 coding DNA: TGTGCCAGCAGTTTGAGCTGGACCGAGTCCTACGAGCAGTACTTC.

This clone has a handful of counts. J is TRBJ2-2 and V is TRBV5-1; no reliable D call. This CDR3 has 14 residues. Germline V gene sequence: CDR1 SGHRS, CDR2 YFSETQ. Trimming cost V 4 bases and J 4 bases, with 11 bases left between them. The CDR3 coding sequence is TGCGCCAGCAGCATAACAGCTTCCACCGGGGAGCTGTTTTTT. This sequence encodes CASSITASTGELFF. Filled out from reference TRBV5-1 and TRBJ2-2, the complete variable domain reads KAGVTQTPRYLIKTRGQQVTLSCSPISGHRSVSWYQQTPGQGLQFLFEYFSETQRNKGNFPGRFSGRQFSNSRSEMNVSTLELGDSALYLCASSITASTGELFFGEGSRLTVL.

The chain carries TRBV30 and TRBJ2-1; 7 nucleotides line up with TRBD1. Germline lookup yields CDR1 GTSNPN and CDR2 SVGIG (reference sequence). The J segment lost 1 base and the V segment lost 6 bases, leaving 3 bases of the junction unmatched. This CDR3 has 13 amino acids. CDR3 nucleotide sequence: TGTGCCTGTGCGACAGGGTCCTACAATGAGCAGTTCTTC. This sequence encodes CACATGSYNEQFF.